The 26 T cell receptor beta chains presented below share a single source sample, sequenced in a study of T cells in Graves' hyperthyroidism and ophthalmopathy. Regions amplified from RNA transcripts were the TCR beta CDR3 regions. With the HTBI primer set, the TCR CDR3 went through a first round of RT-PCR. Via MiXCR, TCRdb re-called the multiplex PCR reads, giving one row per CDR3 protein. The data show some 770,000 distinct CDR3 sequences, with 16% seen just once and under 10% held by the top ten. The sequencing sample was made of blood. The receptors derive from a man aged 18 to 29 with Graves' hyperthyroidism.

V usage is TRBV19 and J usage is TRBJ2-7; D may be TRBD1 (6 bases). The CDR3 consists of 16 residues. Trimming took off 6 bases at V and 4 bases at J, with 22 bases between the two ends. Germline V CDR1 and CDR2: LNHDA, SQIVND (reference sequence). The CDR3 here is CASSEIPGTLYYEQYF. In nucleotides, the CDR3 is TGTGCCAGTAGCGAGATCCCCGGGACACTTTATTACGAGCAGTACTTC. Looking up the rest from reference TRBV19 and TRBJ2-7 gives the full variable domain: DGGITQSPKYLFRKEGQNVTLSCEQNLNHDAMYWYRQDPGQGLRLIYYSQIVNDFQKGDIAEGYSVSREKKESFPLTVTSAQKNPTAFYLCASSEIPGTLYYEQYFGPGTRLTVT.

V and J are TRBV27 and TRBJ2-3; TRBD1 is a possible D gene (6 bases). V shed 0 bases and J shed 4 bases, with 14 bases lying between them. The germline V gene encodes CDR1 MNHEY and CDR2 SMNVEV (reference sequence). The CDR3 contains 16 residues. Written as DNA, the CDR3 is TGTGCCAGCAGTTTATCGTTCGGGACAATACCAGATACGCAGTATTTT. Amino acid sequence: CASSLSFGTIPDTQYF.

This clonotype came up a few times. The DNA for the CDR3 is TGCAGCGTTGTCGGGACAGGGGCAACAGATACGCAGTATTTT. Its protein is CSVVGTGATDTQYF. The genes are TRBV29-1 and TRBJ2-3; 10 positions agree with TRBD1. The CDR3 sequence is 14 residues long. Germline trimming cut 4 bases from V and 3 bases from J; bases unmatched to any gene: 4. CDR1 and CDR2 (germline): SQVTM, ANQGSEA.

In the case of this clonotype: With a much larger clone just one base away, this may be a read error. This sequence joins TRBV29-1 and TRBJ1-2; 7 bases fit TRBD1. With 6 bases clipped from V and 9 bases from J, the junction kept 16 bases outside the gene matches. Germline V CDR1 and CDR2: SQVTM, ANQGSEA. The length of the CDR3 is 14 residues. The CDR3 region has the DNA TGCAGCGTGGTCGACAGGGAGTCTGAGTATAGCTACACCTTC. This sequence encodes CSVVDRESEYSYTF.

This clonotype has only a few counts. V gene TRBV4-3 combines with J gene TRBJ1-3, with D possibly TRBD1 on 6 matching bases. Per germline, CDR1 LGHNA and CDR2 YSLEER. Trimming took 3 bases from V and 0 from J, leaving 12 bases between them. The CDR3 contains 16 residues. CDR3 sequence reads: CASSQRTAYSGNTIYF. The CDR3 DNA follows: TGCGCCAGCAGCCAGCGGACAGCCTACTCTGGAAACACCATATATTTT.

This clonotype was seen a handful of times. The rearrangement uses TRBV9 and TRBJ2-3, with D uncertain. The V end was cut by 1 base, the J end by 4 bases, with 13 bases between. This CDR3 is 15 amino acids long. From germline, CDR1 is SGDLS and CDR2 YYNGEE. As DNA, the CDR3 is TGTGCCAGCAGCGTACCAAGAAGTGGACCAGATACGCAGTATTTT. Protein product: CASSVPRSGPDTQYF.

The chain is built from TRBV11-3 and TRBJ2-7, with D possibly being TRBD1 (5 bases). The germline V gene has CDR1 SGHNT and CDR2 YENEEA. V lost 2 bases and J lost 5, with 13 bases in between. This CDR3 spans 14 amino acids. The CDR3 spells CASSLHMAGNEQYF. CDR3 in DNA: TGTGCCAGCAGCTTACACATGGCAGGGAACGAGCAGTACTTC.

This sequence joins TRBV7-2 and TRBJ1-4, with TRBD1 matching over 8 bases. The V gene end was trimmed by 4 bases and the J gene end by 12 bases; junction bases not matched to a gene: 7. The CDR3 is 13 residues long. Germline values: CDR1 SGHTA, CDR2 FQGNSA. In DNA form, the CDR3 reads TGTGCCAGCAGCTCAAGGACAGGGAGGGAACTGTTTTTT. This translates into CASSSRTGRELFF.

This clonotype was counted a few times. The chain recombines TRBV19 with TRBJ1-5, with 9 bases identical to TRBD1. Germline V gives CDR1 LNHDA, CDR2 SQIVND (reference sequence). The V and J ends lost 6 bases and 5 bases, in that order; junction bases with no gene match: 8. The CDR3 spans 15 residues. The CDR3 here is CASSQTGGGHQPQHF. CDR3 sequence (DNA): TGTGCCAGTAGCCAAACAGGGGGCGGGCATCAGCCCCAGCATTTT.

This clonotype was seen only a few times. The chain is built from TRBV5-1 and TRBJ2-7; D is unresolved. V shed 0 bases and J shed 7 bases, with 8 bases lying between them. The CDR3 covers 12 residues. Germline values: CDR1 SGHRS, CDR2 YFSETQ. The CDR3 nucleotides read TGCGCCAGCAGCTTGGGTTTGGAGGAGCAGTACTTC. Translation: CASSLGLEEQYF.

This clonotype was picked up a small number of times. The rearrangement joins TRBV20-1 to TRBJ2-1, with TRBD2 matching 7 bases. The CDR3 loop spans 15 amino acids. V gave up 6 bases and J gave up 3 bases; unmatched junction bases: 11. Germline V lookup: CDR1 DFQATT, CDR2 SNEGSKA (reference sequence). This CDR3 reads CSAPLGGSDYNEQFF. CDR3 coding DNA: TGCAGTGCCCCTCTTGGCGGGAGTGACTACAATGAGCAGTTCTTC.

V gene TRBV12-5 combines with J gene TRBJ1-2; D remains ambiguous. The CDR3 has 14 amino acids. Germline V gene lookup returns CDR1 LGHNT and CDR2 FRNRAP. Trimming left V 6 bases short and J 4 bases short, with 15 bases between. CDR3 loop: CASGARGYSYGYTF. In nucleotides, the CDR3 is TGTGCTAGTGGCGCCCGCGGCTATTCCTATGGCTACACCTTC.

This clonotype was counted once. Just one base apart from a much larger clone, this may be a read error. This chain links TRBV19 with TRBJ2-2, with D uncertain. The V end was cut by 1 base, the J end by 7 bases, with 4 bases between. Looked up from germline, CDR1 is LNHDA and CDR2 is SQIVND (reference sequence). This CDR3 is built from 12 residues. The CDR3 loop reads CASSIGNGELFF. The DNA for the CDR3 is TGTGCCAGTAGTATAGGGAACGGGGAGCTGTTTTTT.

The chain joins TRBV7-9 to TRBJ1-1; a possible D gene is TRBD1 (5 bases). CDR1 is SEHNR, CDR2 FQNEAQ, per germline (reference sequence). Trimming pared 8 bases from V and 1 base from J, leaving 17 bases between. The CDR3 is 15 residues long. CDR3 sequence: CASGFTPGGNTEAFF. In nucleotides, the CDR3 is TGTGCCAGCGGGTTTACCCCCGGGGGGAACACTGAAGCTTTCTTT.

The CDR3 loop is CATSQGARETQFF. The CDR3 coding sequence is TGTGCCACCAGCCAGGGGGCAAGGGAGACCCAGTTCTTC. This sequence joins TRBV15 and TRBJ2-1; 8 bases map to TRBD1. V lost 5 bases, J lost 13 bases, and 10 bases stayed unmatched. This CDR3 is built from 13 residues. CDR1 is LNHNV and CDR2 is YYDKDF in the germline V gene (reference sequence).

The CDR3 coding sequence is TGTGCCAGCAGTTCGGATACCGATGGGAAGGAGACCCAGTACTTC. It yields the protein CASSSDTDGKETQYF. V and J are TRBV27 and TRBJ2-5, with D unclear. This CDR3 region has 15 residues. V gave up 4 bases and J gave up 5 bases, with 17 bases separating them. Germline CDR1 MNHEY, CDR2 SMNVEV (reference sequence).

The chain joins TRBV12-3 or TRBV12-4 to TRBJ1-2; D gene ambiguous. Trimming left V 3 bases short and J 7 bases short, with 12 bases between. CDR3 length: 13 amino acids. CDR3 amino acids: CASSLNSLGGYTF. CDR3 DNA sequence: TGTGCCAGCAGTTTGAACAGCTTGGGTGGCTACACCTTC.

The chain has TRBV5-1 and TRBJ1-5; TRBD1 aligns across 8 bases. CDR3 length: 17 amino acids. Germline CDR1 reads SGHRS; CDR2 reads YFSETQ. After removal of 4 bases from V and 4 bases from J, the junction contained 13 bases not matched to a gene. CDR3 DNA: TGCGCCAGCAGCCCCACGCCCGACAGGGGTACAAATCAGCCCCAGCATTTT. It is translated as CASSPTPDRGTNQPQHF.

This clonotype was counted ten times or more. The chain couples TRBV20-1 to TRBJ2-7; D call uncertain. The germline V gene has CDR1 DFQATT and CDR2 SNEGSKA (reference sequence). The CDR3 covers 13 residues. Trimming stripped 3 bases from V and 0 bases from J, with 9 bases between. In nucleotides, the CDR3 is TGCAGTGCTAGGGAACAGAGCTCCTACGAGCAGTACTTC. This codes for CSAREQSSYEQYF.

In its sample, this clonotype was seen many times. V gene TRBV20-1 combines with J gene TRBJ2-7; D is ambiguous. Germline-derived CDR1 and CDR2 are DFQATT and SNEGSKA (reference sequence). CDR3 length equals 12 residues. V lost 3 bases, J lost 5 bases, and 11 bases lay in between. The CDR3 is CSASGLANEQYF. The CDR3 nucleotides read TGCAGTGCTAGCGGTCTGGCGAACGAGCAGTACTTC.

The J gene is TRBJ2-7, the V gene TRBV14, with 8 positions matching TRBD2. This CDR3 has 15 residues. Germline-derived CDR1 and CDR2 are SGHDN and FVKESK. The trim removed 3 bases at V and 1 base at J, leaving 5 bases unmatched. CDR3 loop: CASSQVIAGSYEQYF. Here the CDR3 DNA reads TGTGCCAGCAGCCAGGTGATAGCGGGATCCTACGAGCAGTACTTC. Complete variable domain (other parts from reference TRBV14 and TRBJ2-7): EAGVTQFPSHSVIEKGQTVTLRCDPISGHDNLYWYRRVMGKEIKFLLHFVKESKQDESGMPNNRFLAERTGGTYSTLKVQPAELEDSGVYFCASSQVIAGSYEQYFGPGTRLTVT.

In its sample, this clonotype was seen a few times. V usage is TRBV19 and J usage is TRBJ1-2; 7 bases agree with TRBD1. This CDR3 has 16 residues. The germline V gene encodes CDR1 LNHDA and CDR2 SQIVND (reference sequence). With V trimmed by 6 bases and J by 2 bases, 12 bases remained unmatched. This chain's CDR3 is CASRINTYRGNYGYTF. The CDR3 nucleotides are TGTGCCAGTAGAATAAATACTTACAGGGGAAACTATGGCTACACCTTC. Full variable domain (rest looked up from reference TRBV19 and TRBJ1-2): DGGITQSPKYLFRKEGQNVTLSCEQNLNHDAMYWYRQDPGQGLRLIYYSQIVNDFQKGDIAEGYSVSREKKESFPLTVTSAQKNPTAFYLCASRINTYRGNYGYTFGSGTRLTVV.

This clonotype has at least ten counts. This sequence joins TRBV20-1 and TRBJ2-1; TRBD2 aligns across 12 bases. Germline V gives CDR1 DFQATT, CDR2 SNEGSKA (reference sequence). V lost 8 bases, J lost 7 bases, and 15 bases stayed unmatched. This CDR3 comprises 16 residues. The CDR3: CSTFPRLAGVQNEQFF. CDR3 nucleotide sequence: TGCAGTACCTTTCCTCGACTAGCGGGAGTTCAAAATGAGCAGTTCTTC.

This clonotype was counted only a few times. This sequence joins TRBV29-1 and TRBJ1-2; 10 bases are shared with TRBD1. Losses at the gene ends were 6 bases for V and 6 bases for J; bases not matched to a gene: 7. CDR1 is SQVTM, CDR2 ANQGSEA, per germline. The CDR3 has 13 residues. The CDR3 loop reads CSVLTGGLDGYTF. The CDR3 DNA is TGCAGCGTCTTGACAGGGGGCTTGGATGGCTACACCTTC.

J is TRBJ2-1 and V is TRBV2; TRBD2 aligns across 7 bases. CDR3 length: 15 amino acids. J gave up 0 bases and V 4 bases, and 3 bases lay outside the gene matches. The V gene's germline CDR1 is SNHLY and CDR2 FYNNEI. CDR3 region: CASSATGGSYNEQFF. The CDR3 nucleotides are TGTGCCAGCAGTGCGACGGGGGGCTCCTACAATGAGCAGTTCTTC.

This clonotype was detected a few times. The junction departs from the called germline gene at one end, perhaps through a read error. This chain links TRBV4-2 with TRBJ1-1; the D gene is possibly TRBD1 (6 bases). The CDR3 has 13 residues. Germline values: CDR1 LGHNA, CDR2 YNFKEQ. The CDR3 bases are TGTGCCAGCAGTCAAGGGGGGGAAACTGAAGCTTTCTTT. Translation gives CASSQGGETEAFF.